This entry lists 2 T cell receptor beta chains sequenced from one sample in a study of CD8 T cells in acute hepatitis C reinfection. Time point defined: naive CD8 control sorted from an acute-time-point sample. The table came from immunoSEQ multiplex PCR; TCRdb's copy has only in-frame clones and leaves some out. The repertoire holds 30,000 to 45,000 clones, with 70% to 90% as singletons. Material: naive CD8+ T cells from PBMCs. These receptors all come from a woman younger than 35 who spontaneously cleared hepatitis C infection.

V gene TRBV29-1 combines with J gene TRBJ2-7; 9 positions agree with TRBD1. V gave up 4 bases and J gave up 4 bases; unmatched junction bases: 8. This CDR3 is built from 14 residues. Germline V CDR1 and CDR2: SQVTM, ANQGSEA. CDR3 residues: CSVVHRDRVYEQYF. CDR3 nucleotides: TGCAGCGTTGTTCATCGGGACAGGGTATACGAGCAGTACTTC.

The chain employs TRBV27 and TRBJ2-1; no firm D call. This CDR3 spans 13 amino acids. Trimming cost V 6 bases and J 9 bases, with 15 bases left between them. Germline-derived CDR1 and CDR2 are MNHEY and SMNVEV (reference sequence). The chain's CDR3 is CASRPYPEVEQFF. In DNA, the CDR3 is TGTGCCAGCAGACCCTACCCCGAGGTTGAGCAGTTCTTC.